This T cell receptor (beta chain) derives from a study of beta chain features in type 1 diabetes. Study background: Analysis included over 100,000,000 sorted cells drawn from all samples.

The germline V gene has CDR1 MGHRA and CDR2 YSYEKL. J lost 5 bases, V lost 4 bases, and 5 bases had no gene match. The CDR3 covers 14 residues. Study-wide points: When VDJ junctions were examined, type 1 diabetes patients showed fewer insertions and more deletions. Shorter TCRB CDR3s, moderately but significantly so, marked every one of the four CD4+ subsets in Type 1 diabetes patients.

Concerning this clone: Its matching antigen is unknown.

Every isolated RNA sample was fully reverse transcribed, so sequencing captured expressed TCRB transcripts. The assay was immunoSEQ multiplex PCR, and TCRdb's table has in-frame clones only and misses some. The data show some 70,000 clones, roughly 49% seen once. The chain couples TRBV4-1 to TRBJ1-2; TRBD1 agrees at 9 bases. The sample comprised central memory CD4+ T cells from blood. The sequence was obtained from a man under 40 with type 1 diabetes. For the CDR3, the DNA is TGCGCCAGCAGCCCCGGGGACAGGGAATATGGCTACACCTTC. This translates into CASSPGDREYGYTF.